These T cell receptor beta chains were read from a single sample in a study of early T cells in non-severe SARS-CoV-2 infection. TCRdb reprocessed the 5' RACE reads with MiXCR, giving one entry per CDR3 protein. The top ten clones hold just under 8% of a sample with some 82,000 distinct CDR3 sequences, around 6% of them seen once. Sequenced sample: whole blood. These receptors were collected from an adult who was a healthcare worker with PCR-confirmed SARS-CoV-2 infection or an uninfected control (not recorded which). The conserved cysteine and the conserved F or W are not part of the CDR3 here.

V: TRBV6-1
J: TRBJ1-2
CDR3: ASTFTAQGYT

V: TRBV5-1
J: TRBJ2-2
CDR3: ASSPPKFGELV

V: TRBV2
J: TRBJ1-2
CDR3: ASSGSTPYGYT

V: TRBV20-1
J: TRBJ1-1
CDR3: SAGGDVGKNTEAF

V: TRBV28
J: TRBJ2-6
CDR3: ASRRKYGTSVAGANVLT

V: TRBV7-9
J: TRBJ1-6
CDR3: ASSLEGGSSPLH

V: TRBV9
J: TRBJ1-3
CDR3: ASSVDPGGMRNTIY

V: TRBV30
J: TRBJ2-2
CDR3: AWNRDRNTGELF

V: TRBV7-9
J: TRBJ1-4
CDR3: ASSPGQNPGGNEKLF

V: TRBV6-5
J: TRBJ2-1
CDR3: ASSPDWGADEQF

V: TRBV12-3/TRBV12-4
J: TRBJ2-1
CDR3: ASRTSGRNNEQF

V: TRBV4-1
J: TRBJ2-7
CDR3: ASSPIAGTGGEQY

V: TRBV29-1
J: TRBJ1-2
CDR3: SVESRDRGIYT

V: TRBV18
J: TRBJ1-1
CDR3: ASSRTGGETEAF

V: TRBV30
J: TRBJ1-1
CDR3: AWIPRATEAF